This entry lists 21 T cell receptor beta chains sequenced from one sample in a study of cytomegalovirus exposure and HLA in healthy donors (dated by TCRdb to 2016 to 2017). Library prep was done by the immunoSEQ multiplex PCR assay. The multiplex PCR relied on a mix of 60 forward primers for TCR Vbeta segments and 13 reverse primers for TCR Jbeta segments. As stored in TCRdb, this immuneACCESS dataset retains in-frame rearrangements with V and J assigned. A fraction of the clones does not appear; measured against another copy, unresolved V genes explain less than half of the discrepancy, and the remainder lacks a known reason. Counted in this sample were about 160,000 clones; about 85% of them appeared once. The ten largest clones capture more than 2% of the sample. The sequenced material came from PBMCs. These receptors were collected from a man younger than 35 in good health and CMV-seropositive.

This rearrangement joins TRBV29-1 to TRBJ2-1; D uncertain. The CDR3 extends over 11 amino acids. CDR1 SQVTM and CDR2 ANQGSEA come from the germline V gene. The ends were cut back, 3 bases at V and 2 bases at J, with 2 bases in the middle. The CDR3 spells CSVDTYNEQFF. The CDR3 DNA reads TGCAGCGTTGACACCTACAATGAGCAGTTCTTC.

V gene TRBV6-6 combines with J gene TRBJ1-2; 7 bases fit TRBD1. Germline CDR1 MNHNY, CDR2 SVGAGI (reference sequence). The ends lost 0 bases at V and 3 bases at J; junction bases unmatched: 1. The CDR3 spans 14 residues. CDR3 bases: TGTGCCAGCAGTTACTCGGACAGGTACTATGGCTACACCTTC. As protein: CASSYSDRYYGYTF.

Turning to this clone: The junction and the germline gene differ at one end; a read error may be behind it. The V call is TRBV7-6, the J call TRBJ2-6; possibly TRBD1 for D (5 bases). The CDR3 sequence is 13 residues long. CDR1 is SGHVS, CDR2 FNYEAQ, per germline. The CDR3 reads CASSPNGANGLTF. The CDR3 coding sequence is TGTGCCAGCAGCCCGAATGGGGCCAACGGCCTGACTTTC.

This clone has only one observation. The chain links TRBV18 to TRBJ1-2; unclear D gene. The length of the CDR3 is 16 residues. Germline-derived CDR1 and CDR2 are KGHSH and LQKENI. V was cut by 3 bases and J by 4 bases, with 18 bases left in between. CDR3 DNA: TGTGCCAGCTCACCTACTTCAGACGGCCGGGGCTATGGCTACACCTTC. Encoded protein: CASSPTSDGRGYGYTF.

The gene calls are TRBV2 and TRBJ1-5, with 12 positions matching TRBD1. The CDR3 sequence is 14 residues long. The germline V gene has CDR1 SNHLY and CDR2 FYNNEI. Unmatched junction bases numbered 5, after V lost 8 bases and J lost 6 bases. This CDR3 is CASGGQGASQPQHF. The CDR3 DNA sequence: TGTGCCAGCGGGGGACAGGGGGCGAGTCAGCCCCAGCATTTT. The variable domain in full, with the rest retrieved from reference TRBV2 and TRBJ1-5, is EPEVTQTPSHQVTQMGQEVILRCVPISNHLYFYWYRQILGQKVEFLVSFYNNEISEKSEIFDDQFSVERPDGSNFTLKIRSTKLEDSAMYFCASGGQGASQPQHFGDGTRLSIL.

This clone was seen just once. This chain uses TRBV9 with TRBJ2-1; 11 bases are shared with TRBD2. Germline V gene sequence: CDR1 SGDLS, CDR2 YYNGEE. The junction had 10 bases not matched to a gene; V was cut back by 3 bases and J by 5 bases. The CDR3 is made up of 17 amino acids. CDR3 region: CASSAKAGLAVNNEQFF. The CDR3 nucleotides read TGTGCCAGCAGCGCGAAAGCGGGACTAGCGGTAAACAATGAGCAGTTCTTC.

The CDR3 loop reads CASSQDQVQGGNEQFF. The CDR3 coding sequence is TGCGCCAGCAGCCAAGACCAGGTCCAGGGCGGCAATGAGCAGTTCTTC. The V and J genes are TRBV4-3 and TRBJ2-1, with D possibly TRBD1 on 5 matching bases. V was pared by 0 bases and J by 6 bases, with 15 bases between. Germline V gene lookup returns CDR1 LGHNA and CDR2 YSLEER. The CDR3 contains 16 residues.

This clone was seen once. J is TRBJ1-2 and V is TRBV15; unclear D gene. V was shortened by 3 bases and J by 8 bases, with 16 bases between the two germline ends. This CDR3 is built from 14 residues. Germline V gene lookup returns CDR1 LNHNV and CDR2 YYDKDF (reference sequence). In nucleotides, the CDR3 is TGTGCCACCAGCAGTCAGAGGGTGGTGGGGGGCTACACCTTC. This encodes CATSSQRVVGGYTF.

The chain joins TRBV4-2 to TRBJ2-2; D remains ambiguous. V shed 4 bases and J shed 1 base, with 13 bases lying between them. Germline assignment: CDR1 LGHNA and CDR2 YNFKEQ. This CDR3 is built from 16 residues. CDR3 region: CASSRDRAGNTGELFF. CDR3 nucleotide sequence: TGTGCCAGCAGCCGAGATCGCGCCGGGAACACCGGGGAGCTGTTTTTT.

The chain couples TRBV25-1 to TRBJ1-6; tentative D call: TRBD1 (5 bases). CDR3 length equals 16 residues. Germline CDR1 and CDR2: MGHDK and SYGVNS. Trimming cost V 6 bases and J 0 bases, with 12 bases left between them. CDR3 sequence reads: CASSGDSPSYNSPLHF. For the CDR3, the DNA is TGTGCCAGCAGCGGAGACAGTCCCTCCTATAATTCACCCCTCCACTTT.

The CDR3 is CAWSLAGGLHGQFF. As DNA, the CDR3 is TGTGCCTGGAGTCTAGCGGGGGGGCTCCATGGGCAGTTCTTC. The chain carries TRBV30 and TRBJ2-1; TRBD2 aligns across 12 bases. CDR1 and CDR2 from the germline V gene are GTSNPN and SVGIG (reference sequence). J gave up 12 bases and V 2 bases, and 8 bases lay outside the gene matches. This CDR3 comprises 14 residues.

The chain couples TRBV6-1 to TRBJ2-7, with D perhaps TRBD2 (5 bases). CDR1 MNHNS and CDR2 SASEGT come from the germline V gene. There are 12 residues in the CDR3. V dropped 4 bases and J dropped 6 bases, with 10 bases sitting between them. This chain's CDR3 is CASSVSSGEQYF. CDR3 DNA: TGTGCCAGCAGTGTATCAAGCGGCGAGCAGTACTTC.

This clone has only one observation. The CDR3 spells CASSEGLAAGRELFF. The CDR3 region has the DNA TGTGCCAGCAGTGAAGGTCTAGCCGCGGGAAGGGAGCTGTTTTTT. The chain links TRBV6-1 to TRBJ2-2; D perhaps matches TRBD2 (6 bases). V shed 1 base and J shed 9 bases, with 15 bases lying between them. The CDR3 totals 15 residues. Germline CDR1 reads MNHNS; CDR2 reads SASEGT.

This clone has only a few counts. The V and J genes are TRBV10-3 and TRBJ2-3; D is unresolved. V was pared by 0 bases and J by 6 bases, with 4 bases between. This CDR3 region has 12 residues. Germline CDR1 ENHRY, CDR2 SYGVKD. The CDR3, as DNA: TGTGCCATCAGTGAGTCGGAGGATACGCAGTATTTT. This sequence encodes CAISESEDTQYF.

The CDR3 reads CASSPTRPQHF. CDR3 DNA sequence: TGTGCCAGCAGCCCCACGCGGCCCCAGCATTTT. J is TRBJ1-5 and V is TRBV7-3; D gene uncertain. With 5 bases removed from V and 9 bases from J, the gap between germline ends came to 8 bases. The CDR3 spans 11 residues. CDR1 is SGHTA and CDR2 is FQGTGA in the germline V gene.

The chain recombines TRBV30 with TRBJ2-7, with D maybe TRBD1 (5 bases). V gave up 3 bases and J gave up 3 bases, with 12 bases separating them. This CDR3 comprises 13 residues. Germline V CDR1 and CDR2: GTSNPN, SVGIG (reference sequence). As DNA, the CDR3 is TGTGCCTGGAGAGACGCAGGGTACTACGAGCAGTACTTC. Protein sequence: CAWRDAGYYEQYF. Full variable domain (outside the CDR3, taken from reference TRBV30 and TRBJ2-7): SQTIHQWPATLVQPVGSPLSLECTVEGTSNPNLYWYRQAAGRGLQLLFYSVGIGQISSEVPQNLSASRPQDRQFILSSKKLLLSDSGFYLCAWRDAGYYEQYFGPGTRLTVT.

This chain uses TRBV20-1 with TRBJ1-2, with D unresolved. This CDR3 contains 9 residues. Germline V gene lookup returns CDR1 DFQATT and CDR2 SNEGSKA (reference sequence). V dropped 6 bases and J dropped 8 bases, with 7 bases sitting between them. Here the CDR3 DNA reads TGCAGTGCCCTCCAGGGCTACACCTTC. This encodes CSALQGYTF.

This chain uses TRBV19 with TRBJ1-1; TRBD1 is a possible D gene (6 bases). The CDR3 spans 13 residues. Looked up from germline, CDR1 is LNHDA and CDR2 is SQIVND (reference sequence). V was pared by 7 bases and J by 3 bases, with 12 bases between. The CDR3 spells CASTGQLDTEAFF. The CDR3 DNA follows: TGTGCCAGTACCGGACAGTTGGACACTGAAGCTTTCTTT.

The chain is built from TRBV6-5 and TRBJ2-3; D is possibly TRBD1 (5 bases). Germline CDR1 and CDR2: MNHEY and SVGAGI. Deletions cut 7 bases from V and 2 bases from J, with 16 bases between. CDR3 size: 15 residues. CDR3 coding DNA: TGTGCCAGCACCCCCCCGGGCAGGGTCACAGATACGCAGTATTTT. Its translation: CASTPPGRVTDTQYF.

This clone is a singleton in its sample. V is TRBV7-3 and J is TRBJ2-2; 9 nucleotides align to TRBD1. V shed 5 bases, J shed 2 bases, and the junction held 15 bases outside the gene matches. Per the germline V gene, CDR1 is SGHTA and CDR2 is FQGTGA. The CDR3 is 19 residues long. The CDR3: CASSHTSGQGVFNTGELFF. CDR3 bases: TGTGCCAGCAGCCACACCTCGGGACAGGGTGTTTTTAACACCGGGGAGCTGTTTTTT.

The chain recombines TRBV6-1 with TRBJ1-2, with 8 bases lining up with TRBD1. Per the germline V gene, CDR1 is MNHNS and CDR2 is SASEGT. This CDR3 region has 13 residues. Germline trimming cut 6 bases from V and 7 bases from J; bases unmatched to any gene: 7. CDR3 loop: CASRPSDRAGYTF. The CDR3 DNA sequence: TGTGCCAGCAGGCCCTCGGACAGGGCTGGCTACACCTTC.